This TCR beta chain was sequenced for a study of blood T cell repertoires in COVID-19. This table comes from immunoSEQ multiplex PCR, and its TCRdb copy is limited to in-frame clones, with some not included. This table has roughly 120,000 clones, roughly 90% appearing once. This sequence originates from a man in his 70s who had recovered from COVID-19. The material sequenced was peripheral blood.

CDR3 nucleotide sequence: TGTGCCAGCAGCTTATCTGGGCAGGGATATGGCTACACCTTC. Protein product: CASSLSGQGYGYTF. The chain links TRBV11-1 to TRBJ1-2; tentative D call: TRBD1 (5 bases). The CDR3 contains 14 residues. Trimming left V 2 bases short and J 5 bases short, with 12 bases between. Germline V CDR1 and CDR2: SGHAT, FQDESV (reference sequence).